What follows are 26 T cell receptor beta chains derived from one specimen sequenced in a study of identical twins. From the 5' RACE reads, TCRdb called clonotypes with MiXCR, one entry per CDR3 protein. The table has approximately 220,000 distinct CDR3 sequences, 7% to 8.5% seen once. These data also featured in a second study, about yellow fever vaccine responses in identical twins.

The sequenced sample was CD8+ T cells sorted from blood. The receptors originated from a woman between 18 and 29 years old in good health.

The gene calls are TRBV9 and TRBJ2-5; TRBD2 aligns across 8 bases. CDR1 and CDR2 (germline): SGDLS, YYNGEE. The CDR3 is 16 amino acids. J was trimmed by 5 bases and V by 4 bases; bases with no gene match: 13. The CDR3 region is CASSSRLEASGETQYF. CDR3 DNA: TGTGCCAGCAGCTCCCGGCTCGAGGCTAGCGGGGAGACCCAGTACTTC.

This rearrangement joins TRBV29-1 to TRBJ1-2; 9 bases align to TRBD1. CDR1 is SQVTM and CDR2 is ANQGSEA in the germline V gene. CDR3 size: 15 residues. The trim removed 7 bases at V and 8 bases at J, leaving 17 bases unmatched. CDR3 in DNA: TGCAGCGCCGAGGACAGGGGTGGCGAGGTTGGCGGCTACACCTTC. It specifies CSAEDRGGEVGGYTF. Full variable domain (remainder filled in from reference TRBV29-1 and TRBJ1-2): SAVISQKPSRDICQRGTSLTIQCQVDSQVTMMFWYRQQPGQSLTLIATANQGSEATYESGFVIDKFPISRPNLTFSTLTVSNMSPEDSSIYLCSAEDRGGEVGGYTFGSGTRLTVV.

This clonotype was detected many times. This chain links TRBV20-1 with TRBJ2-7; TRBD1 is a possible D gene (5 bases). Per germline, CDR1 DFQATT and CDR2 SNEGSKA (reference sequence). Trimming cost V 2 bases and J 0 bases, with 8 bases left between them. The CDR3 has 13 amino acids. The CDR3 coding sequence is TGCAGTGCTAGAAAACAGGTCTCCTACGAGCAGTACTTC. Its translation: CSARKQVSYEQYF.

In this sample, this clonotype turned up many times. The rearrangement uses TRBV12-3 or TRBV12-4 and TRBJ2-1, with 8 nucleotides matching TRBD2. The ends lost 1 base at V and 9 bases at J; junction bases unmatched: 8. The CDR3 has 15 residues. This chain's CDR3 is CASSLVGRGAGEQFF. The CDR3 DNA reads as TGTGCCAGCAGTTTAGTCGGGAGGGGGGCTGGTGAGCAGTTCTTC.

This clonotype showed up just a few times. One base away lies a much larger clone, so this may be a sequencing read error. The V gene is TRBV12-3 or TRBV12-4, the J gene TRBJ1-1; D unresolved. The CDR3 runs 16 residues. CDR3 nucleotides: TGTGCCAGCATAAGGATGGTTGCTCCCATTGACACTGGAGCTTTCTTT. It specifies CASIRMVAPIDTGAFF.

This clonotype was seen at least ten times. The rearrangement joins TRBV12-3 or TRBV12-4 to TRBJ2-1; D call uncertain. Trimming took 1 base from V and 0 from J, leaving 10 bases between them. This CDR3 is built from 16 residues. The DNA of the CDR3 is TGTGCCAGCAGTTTAGGAAGAGCCGACTCCTACAATGAGCAGTTCTTC. It translates to CASSLGRADSYNEQFF.

This clonotype appeared a few times. The genes are TRBV25-1 and TRBJ1-1; TRBD1 matches 7 bases. Germline lookup yields CDR1 MGHDK and CDR2 SYGVNS. Unmatched junction bases numbered 3, after V lost 1 base and J lost 1 base. This CDR3 is built from 15 residues. The CDR3 sequence: CASSEWGTENTEAFF. For the CDR3, the DNA is TGTGCCAGCAGTGAATGGGGGACAGAGAACACTGAAGCTTTCTTT.

The rearrangement links TRBV19 to TRBJ2-1; 8 nucleotides agree with TRBD2. V gave up 5 bases and J gave up 12 bases; unmatched junction bases: 9. The germline gives CDR1 LNHDA, CDR2 SQIVND (reference sequence). This CDR3 spans 13 amino acids. CDR3: CASSETPGGGQFF. The DNA of the CDR3 is TGTGCCAGTAGTGAGACTCCCGGGGGGGGGCAGTTCTTC.

This clonotype has a count of ten or more. This rearrangement joins TRBV29-1 to TRBJ2-1; 7 bases line up with TRBD1. With 3 bases clipped from V and 6 bases from J, the junction kept 5 bases outside the gene matches. Looked up from germline, CDR1 is SQVTM and CDR2 is ANQGSEA. The CDR3 runs to 13 residues. The CDR3 here is CSVDGTEINEQFF. In nucleotides, the CDR3 is TGCAGCGTTGACGGGACAGAGATCAATGAGCAGTTCTTC.

This chain joins TRBV11-2 and TRBJ2-5; possible D gene TRBD2, 6 bases. Germline V gives CDR1 SGHAT, CDR2 FQNNGV. The CDR3 totals 16 residues. Trimming left V 3 bases short and J 1 base short, with 15 bases between. The CDR3 DNA is TGTGCCAGCAGCTTGGCGACCGGGACTTCCCAAGAGACCCAGTACTTC. Its protein is CASSLATGTSQETQYF.

The CDR3 DNA reads as TGTGCCAGCAGCTTGGCCGGGGGTGGTACAGATACGCAGTATTTT. Translation gives CASSLAGGGTDTQYF. The genes are TRBV5-4 and TRBJ2-3; possibly TRBD2 for D (6 bases). Trimming pared 0 bases from V and 3 bases from J, leaving 11 bases between. CDR1 and CDR2 from the germline V gene are SGHNT and YYREEE (reference sequence). CDR3 length: 15 amino acids.

The chain links TRBV12-3 or TRBV12-4 to TRBJ2-5; TRBD1 agrees at 9 bases. This CDR3 is 15 amino acids long. The J segment lost 13 bases and the V segment lost 4 bases, leaving 16 bases of the junction unmatched. The CDR3 sequence is CASSSPTGGVKVPYF. The CDR3 DNA sequence: TGTGCCAGCAGTTCCCCGACAGGGGGAGTCAAAGTCCCGTACTTC.

V is TRBV5-5 and J is TRBJ1-2; D is unresolved. From germline, CDR1 is SGHKS and CDR2 YYEKEE (reference sequence). The V gene lost 4 bases and the J gene lost 8 bases, with 15 bases spanning the gap. This CDR3 has 13 residues. CDR3 region: CASSPGRLWGYTF. DNA of the CDR3: TGTGCCAGCAGCCCCGGCCGGCTCTGGGGCTACACCTTC. The full variable domain, with the rest looked up from reference TRBV5-5 and TRBJ1-2, is DAGVTQSPTHLIKTRGQQVTLRCSPISGHKSVSWYQQVLGQGPQFIFQYYEKEERGRGNFPDRFSARQFPNYSSELNVNALLLGDSALYLCASSPGRLWGYTFGSGTRLTVV.

This clonotype was detected ten times or more. The J gene is TRBJ1-2, the V gene TRBV25-1; weak D call: TRBD1 (6 bases). This CDR3 spans 14 amino acids. The germline V and J ends were trimmed by 2 bases and 3 bases, with 10 bases remaining between them. Germline lookup yields CDR1 MGHDK and CDR2 SYGVNS. CDR3 region: CASSERGGYYGYTF. The CDR3 bases are TGTGCCAGCAGTGAACGAGGGGGTTACTATGGCTACACCTTC.

J is TRBJ1-1 and V is TRBV25-1; no reliable D call. The V gene lost 2 bases and the J gene lost 4 bases, with 5 bases spanning the gap. CDR1 and CDR2 (germline): MGHDK, SYGVNS. The CDR3 is 12 residues long. The DNA of the CDR3 is TGTGCCAGCAGTGAACACCCCACTGAAGCTTTCTTT. This codes for CASSEHPTEAFF.

The chain has TRBV10-3 and TRBJ2-7, with D hard to call. Per germline, CDR1 ENHRY and CDR2 SYGVKD. The V gene lost 3 bases and the J gene lost 4 bases, with 4 bases spanning the gap. CDR3 length: 11 amino acids. The CDR3 DNA follows: TGTGCCATCAGTGACGGGTACGAGCAGTACGTC. Amino acid sequence: CAISDGYEQYV.

This clonotype appeared many times. CDR3 protein: CASSGGSNTGELFF. CDR3 DNA: TGTGCCTCCTCGGGGGGATCGAACACCGGGGAGCTGTTTTTT. The chain links TRBV15 to TRBJ2-2, with 7 bases matching TRBD2. CDR3 size: 14 residues. After removal of 11 bases from V and 0 bases from J, the junction contained 6 bases not matched to a gene. Germline lookup yields CDR1 LNHNV and CDR2 YYDKDF (reference sequence).

This clonotype was seen a handful of times. The chain employs TRBV7-9 and TRBJ1-2, with a possible D match to TRBD1 (6 bases). The CDR3 spans 14 residues. Germline V gene data show CDR1 as SEHNR and CDR2 as FQNEAQ (reference sequence). V was trimmed by 7 bases and J by 9 bases, leaving 21 bases between them. The CDR3 here is CASTPSTGKDSYTF. In DNA form, the CDR3 reads TGTGCCAGCACGCCTTCCACAGGGAAAGATAGCTACACCTTC. Variable domain in full (rest from reference TRBV7-9 and TRBJ1-2): DTGVSQNPRHKITKRGQNVTFRCDPISEHNRLYWYRQTLGQGPEFLTYFQNEAQLEKSRLLSDRFSAERPKGSFSTLEIQRTEQGDSAMYLCASTPSTGKDSYTFGSGTRLTVV.

The V gene is TRBV7-9, the J gene TRBJ1-1; D remains ambiguous. CDR3 size: 14 residues. The ends were cut back, 0 bases at V and 8 bases at J, with 13 bases in the middle. CDR1 is SEHNR and CDR2 is FQNEAQ in the germline V gene (reference sequence). The CDR3 DNA sequence: TGTGCCAGCAGCTTAGCGCTTGGCAACCTCGAAGCTTTCTTT. The encoded protein is CASSLALGNLEAFF.

Points on this clonotype: Being one base from a much bigger clone, this may be a read error. V is TRBV12-3 or TRBV12-4 and J is TRBJ2-4; no clear D. The CDR3 runs 13 residues. This chain's CDR3 is CACSLVDKNIQYF. The CDR3 nucleotides are TGTGCCTGCAGTTTAGTGGACAAAAACATTCAGTACTTC.

This sequence joins TRBV18 and TRBJ2-2; D perhaps matches TRBD2 (5 bases). Germline CDR1 KGHSH, CDR2 LQKENI. CDR3 length equals 16 residues. Trimming left V 2 bases short and J 2 bases short, with 12 bases between. The CDR3 bases are TGTGCCAGCTCACCAAGTGGAGGACCCAACACCGGGGAGCTGTTTTTT. This sequence encodes CASSPSGGPNTGELFF.

The chain has TRBV12-3 or TRBV12-4 and TRBJ2-1; 9 bases map to TRBD2. V was clipped by 7 bases and J by 3 bases; unmatched bases: 4. This CDR3 comprises 14 residues. CDR3 sequence: CASTSTSGYNEQFF. The CDR3 DNA sequence: TGTGCCAGCACCTCGACTAGCGGCTACAATGAGCAGTTCTTC.

In this sample, this clonotype turned up a few times. This chain uses TRBV9 with TRBJ2-2, with 7 bases identical to TRBD1. CDR3 length: 16 residues. CDR1 is SGDLS and CDR2 is YYNGEE in the germline V gene. The J segment lost 1 base and the V segment lost 3 bases, leaving 6 bases of the junction unmatched. The CDR3 DNA reads TGTGCCAGCAGCGGCAGGGGGATTGGGAACACCGGGGAGCTGTTTTTT. The encoded protein is CASSGRGIGNTGELFF.

This clonotype was counted ten times or more. The rearrangement uses TRBV12-3 or TRBV12-4 and TRBJ2-2; D uncertain. The CDR3 sequence is 12 residues long. The V end lost 5 bases, the J end lost 7 bases, and 8 bases lay between the germline ends. The CDR3 sequence is CASSPTHGELFF. The CDR3 nucleotides read TGTGCCAGCAGTCCGACGCACGGGGAGCTGTTTTTT.

This clonotype showed up many times. The gene calls are TRBV20-1 and TRBJ1-1, with D possibly TRBD1 on 5 matching bases. There are 13 residues in the CDR3. Between the trimmed V and J ends, which lost 3 bases and 3 bases, there was a span of 11 bases. CDR1 and CDR2 (germline): DFQATT, SNEGSKA (reference sequence). The CDR3 DNA sequence: TGCAGTGCTAGGGGGCCCCGTGACACTGAAGCTTTCTTT. Translation gives CSARGPRDTEAFF.

This clonotype was picked up many times. The gene calls are TRBV5-1 and TRBJ2-3; no definite D call. This CDR3 spans 13 amino acids. V shed 6 bases and J shed 3 bases, with 11 bases lying between them. CDR1 is SGHRS and CDR2 is YFSETQ in the germline V gene. The CDR3 coding sequence is TGCGCCAGCACTCCTTCCTGGACAGATACGCAGTATTTT. This codes for CASTPSWTDTQYF.